This TCR beta chain was retrieved from a study of blood T cell repertoires in COVID-19. In the study overall: From the United States, Italy and Spain came samples of acute and convalescent COVID-19. From T cells, B-cell-depleted T cells, or PBMCs came the material, which was cDNA or gDNA.

Methods used by the authors: From reference gene primer amplification, estimates of nucleated cell counts were derived. Method: immunoSEQ multiplex PCR; TCRdb's copy keeps in-frame clones and lacks some. The V and J calls and clone size come from that table; D and trimming were worked out from the DNA. The sample carries about 100,000 clones, 87% recorded once. The germline V gene encodes CDR1 LGHNA and CDR2 YNFKEQ. V lost 4 bases and J 2 bases, leaving 19 bases between the germline ends. The length of the CDR3 is 17 residues. This TCR was sampled from a man aged 30 to 39 in a cohort sampled during active COVID-19. Sequencing was performed on peripheral blood. The V call is TRBV4-2, the J call TRBJ2-3; D is perhaps TRBD1 (5 bases). This chain's CDR3 is CASSPQEGASYTDTQYF. For the CDR3, the DNA is TGTGCCAGCAGCCCGCAGGAAGGGGCTTCCTACACAGATACGCAGTATTTT.